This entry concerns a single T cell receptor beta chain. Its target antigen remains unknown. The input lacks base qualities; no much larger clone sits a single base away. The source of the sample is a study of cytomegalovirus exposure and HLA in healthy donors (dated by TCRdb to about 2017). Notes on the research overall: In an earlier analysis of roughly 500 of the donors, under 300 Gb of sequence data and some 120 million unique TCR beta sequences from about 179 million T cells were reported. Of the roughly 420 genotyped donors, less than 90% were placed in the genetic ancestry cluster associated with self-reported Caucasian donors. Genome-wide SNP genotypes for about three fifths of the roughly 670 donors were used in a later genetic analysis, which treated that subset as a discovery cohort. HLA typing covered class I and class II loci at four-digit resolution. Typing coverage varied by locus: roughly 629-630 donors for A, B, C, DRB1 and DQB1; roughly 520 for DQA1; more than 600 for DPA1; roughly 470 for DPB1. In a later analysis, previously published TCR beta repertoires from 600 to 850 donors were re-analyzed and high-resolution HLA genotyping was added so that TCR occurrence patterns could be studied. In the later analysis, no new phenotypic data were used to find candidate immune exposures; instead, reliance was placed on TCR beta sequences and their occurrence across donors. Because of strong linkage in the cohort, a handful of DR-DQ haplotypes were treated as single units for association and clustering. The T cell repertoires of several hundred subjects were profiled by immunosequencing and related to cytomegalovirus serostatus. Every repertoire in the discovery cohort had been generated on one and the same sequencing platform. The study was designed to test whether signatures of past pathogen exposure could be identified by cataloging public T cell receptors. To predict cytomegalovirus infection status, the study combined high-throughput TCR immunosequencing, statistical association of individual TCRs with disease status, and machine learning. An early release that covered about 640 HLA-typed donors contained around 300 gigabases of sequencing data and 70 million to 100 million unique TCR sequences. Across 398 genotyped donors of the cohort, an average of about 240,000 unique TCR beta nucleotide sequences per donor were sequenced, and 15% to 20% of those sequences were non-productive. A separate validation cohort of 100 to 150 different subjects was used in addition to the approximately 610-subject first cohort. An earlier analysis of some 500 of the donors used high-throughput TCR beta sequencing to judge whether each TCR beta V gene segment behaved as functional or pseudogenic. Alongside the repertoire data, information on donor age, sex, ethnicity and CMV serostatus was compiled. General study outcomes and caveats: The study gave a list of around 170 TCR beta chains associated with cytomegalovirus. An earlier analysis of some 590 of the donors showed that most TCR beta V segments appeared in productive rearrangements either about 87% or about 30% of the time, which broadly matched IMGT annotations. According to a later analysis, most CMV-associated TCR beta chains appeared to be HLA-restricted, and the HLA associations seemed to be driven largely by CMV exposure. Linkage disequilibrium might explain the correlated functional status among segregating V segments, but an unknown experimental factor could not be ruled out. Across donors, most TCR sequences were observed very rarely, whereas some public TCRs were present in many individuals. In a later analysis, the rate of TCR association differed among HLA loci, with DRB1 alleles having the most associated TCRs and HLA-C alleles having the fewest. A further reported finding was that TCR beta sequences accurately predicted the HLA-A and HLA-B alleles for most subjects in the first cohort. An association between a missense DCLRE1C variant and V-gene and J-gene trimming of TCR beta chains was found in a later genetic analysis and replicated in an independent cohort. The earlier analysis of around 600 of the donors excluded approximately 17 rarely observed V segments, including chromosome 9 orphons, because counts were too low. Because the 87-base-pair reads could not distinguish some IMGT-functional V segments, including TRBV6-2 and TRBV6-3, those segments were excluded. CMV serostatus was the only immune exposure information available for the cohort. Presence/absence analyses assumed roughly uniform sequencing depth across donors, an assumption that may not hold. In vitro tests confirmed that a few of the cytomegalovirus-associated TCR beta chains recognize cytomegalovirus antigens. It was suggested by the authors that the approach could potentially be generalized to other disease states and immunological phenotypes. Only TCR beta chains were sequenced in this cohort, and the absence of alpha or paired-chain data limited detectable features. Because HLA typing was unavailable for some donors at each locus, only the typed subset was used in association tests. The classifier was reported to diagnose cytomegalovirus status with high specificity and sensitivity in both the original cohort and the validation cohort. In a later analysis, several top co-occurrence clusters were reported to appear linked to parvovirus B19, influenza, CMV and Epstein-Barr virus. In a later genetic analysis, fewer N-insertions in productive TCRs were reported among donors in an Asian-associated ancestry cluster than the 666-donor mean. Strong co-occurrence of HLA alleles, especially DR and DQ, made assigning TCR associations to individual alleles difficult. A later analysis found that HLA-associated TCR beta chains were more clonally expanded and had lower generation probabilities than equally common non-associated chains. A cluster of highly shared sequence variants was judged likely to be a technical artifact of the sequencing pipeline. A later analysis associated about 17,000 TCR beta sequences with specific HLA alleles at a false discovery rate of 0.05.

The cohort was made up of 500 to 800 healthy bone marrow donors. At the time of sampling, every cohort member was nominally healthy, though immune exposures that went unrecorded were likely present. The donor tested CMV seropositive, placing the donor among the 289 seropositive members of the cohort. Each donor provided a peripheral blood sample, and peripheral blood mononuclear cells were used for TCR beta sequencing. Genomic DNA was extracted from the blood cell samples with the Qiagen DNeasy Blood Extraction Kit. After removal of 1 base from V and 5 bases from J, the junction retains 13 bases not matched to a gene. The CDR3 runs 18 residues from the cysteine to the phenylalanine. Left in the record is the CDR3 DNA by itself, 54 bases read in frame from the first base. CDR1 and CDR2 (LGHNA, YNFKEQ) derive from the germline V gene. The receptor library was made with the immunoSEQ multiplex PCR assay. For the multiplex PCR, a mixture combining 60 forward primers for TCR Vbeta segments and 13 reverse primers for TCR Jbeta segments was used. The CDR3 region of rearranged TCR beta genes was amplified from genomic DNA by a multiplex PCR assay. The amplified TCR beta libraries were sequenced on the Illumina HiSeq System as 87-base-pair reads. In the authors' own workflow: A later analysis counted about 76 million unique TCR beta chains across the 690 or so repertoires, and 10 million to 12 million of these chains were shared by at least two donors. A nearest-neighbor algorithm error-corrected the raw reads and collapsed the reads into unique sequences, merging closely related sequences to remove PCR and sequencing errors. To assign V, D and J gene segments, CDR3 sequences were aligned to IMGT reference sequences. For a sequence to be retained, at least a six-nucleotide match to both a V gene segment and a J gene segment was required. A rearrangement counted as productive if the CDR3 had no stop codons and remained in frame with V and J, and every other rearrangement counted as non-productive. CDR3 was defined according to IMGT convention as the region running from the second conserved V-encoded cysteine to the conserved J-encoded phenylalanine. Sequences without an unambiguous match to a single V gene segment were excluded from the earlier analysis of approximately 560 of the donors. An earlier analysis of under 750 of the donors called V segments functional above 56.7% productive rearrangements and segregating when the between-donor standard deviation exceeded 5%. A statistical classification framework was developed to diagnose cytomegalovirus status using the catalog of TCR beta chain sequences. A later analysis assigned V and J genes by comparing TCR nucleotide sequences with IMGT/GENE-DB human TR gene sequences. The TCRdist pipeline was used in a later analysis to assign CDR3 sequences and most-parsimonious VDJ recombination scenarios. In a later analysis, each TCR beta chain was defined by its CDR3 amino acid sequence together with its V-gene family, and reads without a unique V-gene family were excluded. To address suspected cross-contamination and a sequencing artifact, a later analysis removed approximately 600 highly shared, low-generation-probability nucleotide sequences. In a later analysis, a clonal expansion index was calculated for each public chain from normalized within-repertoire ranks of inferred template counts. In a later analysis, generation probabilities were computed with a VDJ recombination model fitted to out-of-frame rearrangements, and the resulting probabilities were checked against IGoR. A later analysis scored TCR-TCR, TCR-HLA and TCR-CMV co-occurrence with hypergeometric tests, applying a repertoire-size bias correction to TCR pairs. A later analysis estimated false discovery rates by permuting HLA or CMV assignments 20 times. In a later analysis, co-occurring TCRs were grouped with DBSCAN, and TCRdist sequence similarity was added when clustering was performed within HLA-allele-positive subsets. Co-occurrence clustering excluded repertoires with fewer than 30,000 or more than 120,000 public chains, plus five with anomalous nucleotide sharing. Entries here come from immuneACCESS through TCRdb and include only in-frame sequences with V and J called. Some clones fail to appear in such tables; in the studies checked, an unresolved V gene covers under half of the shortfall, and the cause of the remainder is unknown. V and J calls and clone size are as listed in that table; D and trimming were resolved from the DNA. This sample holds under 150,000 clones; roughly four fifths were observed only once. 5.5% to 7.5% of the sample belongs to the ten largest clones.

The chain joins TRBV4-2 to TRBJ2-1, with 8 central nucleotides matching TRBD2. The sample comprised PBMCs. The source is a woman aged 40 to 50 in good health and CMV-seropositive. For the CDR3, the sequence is CASSQASISGGLDNEQFF. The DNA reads TGTGCCAGCAGCCAAGCCTCAATCAGCGGGGGTCTCGACAATGAGCAGTTCTTC.